Below are 24 T cell receptor beta chains sequenced from a single sample in a study of molecular identifiers for immune sequencing clone quantification. TCRdb itself ran the PCR reads through MiXCR, one entry per CDR3 protein. This sample has 60,000 to 80,000 distinct CDR3 sequences, with roughly 20% found just once. The sequencing input was naive CD8+ T cells from blood, with Jurkat cell RNA spiked in. The subset is: FACS-sorted CD8+CD4-CCR7+CD45RA+ naive T cells. Source of these receptors: a human donor in good health. Some libraries in this study had Jurkat cell RNA spiked in.

This clonotype was picked up many times. J is TRBJ1-4 and V is TRBV27; D is unresolved. Trimming pared 6 bases from V and 8 bases from J, leaving 25 bases between. The CDR3 is 17 residues long. Germline values: CDR1 MNHEY, CDR2 SMNVEV (reference sequence). The CDR3: CASSFIAGNTRGEKLFF. In DNA, the CDR3 is TGTGCCAGCAGCTTCATCGCGGGCAACACCCGCGGGGAAAAACTGTTTTTT.

This clonotype was counted at least ten times. V usage is TRBV24-1 and J usage is TRBJ2-6, with a possible D match to TRBD1 (5 bases). Trimming cost V 7 bases and J 0 bases, with 9 bases left between them. Germline CDR1 is KGHDR and CDR2 is SFDVKD. The CDR3 runs to 15 residues. The CDR3: CATSATVSGANVLTF. CDR3 DNA sequence: TGTGCCACCAGCGCGACAGTCTCTGGGGCCAACGTCCTGACTTTC.

This clonotype occurred many times. This chain connects TRBV7-9 to TRBJ2-7; 10 nucleotides match TRBD1. The CDR3 spans 14 residues. V trimming: 5 bases; J trimming: 4 bases; junction bases outside the gene matches: 5. CDR1 SEHNR and CDR2 FQNEAQ come from the germline V gene (reference sequence). CDR3 region: CASSPRQGAYEQYF. CDR3 nucleotide sequence: TGTGCCAGCAGCCCAAGACAGGGGGCTTACGAGCAGTACTTC.

At least ten counts were recorded for this clonotype. This chain connects TRBV7-9 to TRBJ1-5, with 7 bases matching TRBD1. The CDR3 has 14 amino acids. In germline, CDR1 is SEHNR, CDR2 FQNEAQ (reference sequence). Unmatched junction bases numbered 4, after V lost 5 bases and J lost 3 bases. The CDR3 reads CASSPGTVNQPQHF. CDR3 DNA: TGTGCCAGCAGCCCCGGGACAGTCAATCAGCCCCAGCATTTT.

There are many counts of this clonotype. CDR3 in DNA: TGTGCCAGCAGCTCACCCCTCCTCGTCAGAAGTTTCTTT. It specifies CASSSPLLVRSFF. The chain combines TRBV7-2 with TRBJ1-1; no definite D call. This CDR3 region has 13 residues. V was clipped by 4 bases and J by 13 bases, with 19 bases between them. CDR1 SGHTA and CDR2 FQGNSA come from the germline V gene.

This chain joins TRBV19 and TRBJ1-5; perhaps TRBD1 as D (5 bases). With 3 bases removed from V and 5 bases from J, the gap between germline ends came to 11 bases. Looked up from germline, CDR1 is LNHDA and CDR2 is SQIVND (reference sequence). The CDR3 loop spans 14 amino acids. The CDR3 spells CASSIGAGDQPQHF. In nucleotides, the CDR3 is TGTGCCAGTAGTATCGGGGCTGGCGATCAGCCCCAGCATTTT.

Comment on this clonotype: A much more abundant neighbour one base away suggests this may be a read error. V gene TRBV7-4 combines with J gene TRBJ2-3, with TRBD2 matching 7 bases. The CDR3 sequence is 14 residues long. V shed 6 bases and J 8 bases; nucleotides not matched to a gene: 11. Germline-derived CDR1 and CDR2 are SGHVT and SQSDAQ. CDR3 in amino acids: CASRSDGSGGTQYF. In nucleotides, the CDR3 is TGTGCCAGCAGGTCGGACGGGTCGGGAGGTACGCAGTATTTT.

This clonotype was seen at least ten times. CDR3 amino acids: CAWSVMGLPPGAFF. DNA of the CDR3: TGTGCCTGGAGTGTAATGGGACTACCACCGGGAGCTTTCTTT. V usage is TRBV30 and J usage is TRBJ1-1; TRBD1 is a possible D gene (5 bases). The germline gives CDR1 GTSNPN, CDR2 SVGIG (reference sequence). The CDR3 consists of 14 residues. The ends were cut back, 0 bases at V and 10 bases at J, with 18 bases in the middle.

The table lists this clonotype with many counts. The chain combines TRBV4-3 with TRBJ2-3; 14 bases fit TRBD2. Germline V gene sequence: CDR1 LGHNA, CDR2 YSLEER. There are 17 residues in the CDR3. The V segment lost 0 bases and the J segment 6 bases; nucleotides outside the gene matches: 5. The CDR3 bases are TGCGCCAGCAGCCAAGATGGACTAGCGGGAGGCCTCGATACGCAGTATTTT. Translated: CASSQDGLAGGLDTQYF.

This clonotype was detected many times. The chain has TRBV23-1 and TRBJ2-5, with TRBD1 matching over 10 bases. TRBV23-1 is marked as an open reading frame, function uncertain. Unmatched junction bases numbered 5, after V lost 1 base and J lost 9 bases. This CDR3 contains 14 residues. The CDR3 bases are TGCGCCAGCAGTCAATACGGGACAGGGGTGGCCCAGTACTTC. Residues: CASSQYGTGVAQYF.

V is TRBV2 and J is TRBJ2-7, with 11 bases aligning to TRBD2. Germline values: CDR1 SNHLY, CDR2 FYNNEI. The CDR3 spans 14 residues. V lost 4 bases and J lost 5; bases outside the gene matches: 4. CDR3 residues: CASSVAGGINEQYF. Here the CDR3 DNA reads TGTGCCAGCAGTGTAGCGGGAGGGATAAACGAGCAGTACTTC.

To note about this clonotype: Mismatch with germline at one junction end may stem from a read error. The V and J genes are TRBV20-1 and TRBJ2-6, with 13 positions matching TRBD2. Germline V gene data show CDR1 as DFQATT and CDR2 as SNEGSKA (reference sequence). The CDR3 contains 18 residues. This CDR3 is CSATRTSGGSSGANILTF. The CDR3 region has the DNA TGCAGTGCTACCCGGACTAGCGGGGGCAGCTCTGGGGCCAACATCCTGACTTTC.

The CDR3 sequence: CAPPGRVNTEAFF. CDR3 sequence (DNA): TGTGCCCCCCCCGGCAGGGTAAACACTGAAGCTTTCTTT. The J gene is TRBJ1-1, the V gene TRBV5-8, with a possible D match to TRBD1 (5 bases). The CDR3 is 13 residues long. The V gene's germline CDR1 is SGHTS and CDR2 YDEGEE. Trimming pared 10 bases from V and 2 bases from J, leaving 15 bases between. Full variable domain (outside the CDR3, taken from reference TRBV5-8 and TRBJ1-1): EAGVTQSPTHLIKTRGQQATLRCSPISGHTSVYWYQQALGLGLQFLLWYDEGEERNRGNFPPRFSGRQFPNYSSELNVNALELEDSALYLCAPPGRVNTEAFFGQGTRLTVV.

This clonotype was found many times. This chain uses TRBV4-1 with TRBJ1-1, with D unclear. The germline V and J ends were trimmed by 0 bases and 4 bases, with 9 bases remaining between them. Germline lookup yields CDR1 MGHRA and CDR2 YSYEKL. The CDR3 is 14 residues long. CDR3 protein: CASSQEGSSTEAFF. The CDR3 DNA reads TGCGCCAGCAGCCAAGAAGGTTCATCCACTGAAGCTTTCTTT.

This clonotype has a single count. A read error may explain this, as a much larger clone is one base away. The CDR3 protein is CASSSPGRSDEQYF. The CDR3 DNA reads as TGCGCCAGCAGTTCCCCCGGCCGCTCGGACGAGCAGTACTTC. The chain combines TRBV10-2 with TRBJ2-7; D gene unclear. V lost 5 bases and J 5 bases, leaving 16 bases between the germline ends. CDR1 WSHSY and CDR2 SAAADI come from the germline V gene. This CDR3 region has 14 residues.

This clonotype was counted at least ten times. This chain links TRBV4-1 with TRBJ1-2, with a possible D match to TRBD1 (6 bases). V dropped 4 bases and J dropped 2 bases, with 11 bases sitting between them. The CDR3 length is 14 residues. In germline, CDR1 is MGHRA, CDR2 YSYEKL. CDR3 residues: CASSPTQGNYGYTF. In DNA form, the CDR3 reads TGCGCCAGCAGCCCAACACAGGGAAACTATGGCTACACCTTC.

This clonotype has just a few counts. Given a much more abundant clone one base away, this may be a read error. V is TRBV20-1 and J is TRBJ2-5; 8 bases line up with TRBD1. This CDR3 is 14 amino acids long. From germline, CDR1 is DFQATT and CDR2 SNEGSKA (reference sequence). The CDR3 DNA is TGCAGTGCAAACCCGGGACAGGCACAAGGGACCCAGTACTTC. Amino acid sequence: CSANPGQAQGTQYF.

This clonotype was picked up many times. The V gene is TRBV4-1, the J gene TRBJ2-4; D gene uncertain. In germline, CDR1 is MGHRA, CDR2 YSYEKL. The CDR3 consists of 15 residues. V lost 1 base to trimming and J lost 0 bases, with 7 bases between them. In nucleotides, the CDR3 is TGCGCCAGCAGCCAAGGTCCGCTAGCCAAAAACATTCAGTACTTC. As protein: CASSQGPLAKNIQYF.

Concerning this clonotype itself: A much more abundant neighbour one base away suggests this may be a read error. V gene TRBV4-3 combines with J gene TRBJ2-1; TRBD2 matches 14 bases. This CDR3 is built from 17 residues. The germline V gene encodes CDR1 LGHNA and CDR2 YSLEER. The CDR3 region is CASSQALTSGRVDEQLF. As DNA, the CDR3 is TGCGCCAGCAGCCAAGCCCTGACTAGCGGGAGGGTCGATGAGCAGCTCTTC.

Note on this clonotype: Being one base from a much bigger clone, this may be a read error. The chain links TRBV29-1 to TRBJ1-4; D gene ambiguous. Germline lookup yields CDR1 SQVTM and CDR2 ANQGSEA. The CDR3 runs to 13 residues. CDR3 loop: CSGRAAANEKLLF. The DNA for the CDR3 is TGCAGCGGACGGGCGGCAGCTAATGAAAAACTGCTTTTT.

The sample holds many counts of this clonotype. The rearrangement joins TRBV7-9 to TRBJ2-7; D remains unclear. V was clipped by 5 bases and J by 3 bases, with 11 bases between them. In germline, CDR1 is SEHNR, CDR2 FQNEAQ (reference sequence). This CDR3 spans 13 amino acids. The CDR3 loop reads CASSPGPRYEQYF. CDR3 coding DNA: TGTGCCAGCAGCCCTGGGCCCCGCTACGAGCAGTACTTC.

V usage is TRBV21-1 and J usage is TRBJ1-3. TRBV21-1 represents a pseudogene. The CDR3 is 13 amino acids. This CDR3 reads CARMTDSGNTIYF. In DNA, the CDR3 is TGTGCCAGGATGACAGACTCTGGAAACACCATATATTTT.

This clonotype was counted between two and nine times. This chain links TRBV12-3 or TRBV12-4 with TRBJ1-6; the D gene is possibly TRBD1 (6 bases). V shed 6 bases and J shed 9 bases, with 15 bases lying between them. The CDR3 spans 14 residues. The CDR3 bases are TGTGCCAGCAGCGACACAGGGACACTTTCACCCCTCCACTTT. It codes for CASSDTGTLSPLHF.

This clonotype has at least ten counts. The chain combines TRBV20-1 with TRBJ2-7; 7 bases fit TRBD1. Germline assignment: CDR1 DFQATT and CDR2 SNEGSKA (reference sequence). The CDR3 has 12 residues. The junction had 0 bases not matched to a gene; V was cut back by 3 bases and J by 1 base. CDR3 sequence: CSARGQSYEQYF. The CDR3 DNA reads TGCAGTGCTAGGGGACAGTCCTACGAGCAGTACTTC.